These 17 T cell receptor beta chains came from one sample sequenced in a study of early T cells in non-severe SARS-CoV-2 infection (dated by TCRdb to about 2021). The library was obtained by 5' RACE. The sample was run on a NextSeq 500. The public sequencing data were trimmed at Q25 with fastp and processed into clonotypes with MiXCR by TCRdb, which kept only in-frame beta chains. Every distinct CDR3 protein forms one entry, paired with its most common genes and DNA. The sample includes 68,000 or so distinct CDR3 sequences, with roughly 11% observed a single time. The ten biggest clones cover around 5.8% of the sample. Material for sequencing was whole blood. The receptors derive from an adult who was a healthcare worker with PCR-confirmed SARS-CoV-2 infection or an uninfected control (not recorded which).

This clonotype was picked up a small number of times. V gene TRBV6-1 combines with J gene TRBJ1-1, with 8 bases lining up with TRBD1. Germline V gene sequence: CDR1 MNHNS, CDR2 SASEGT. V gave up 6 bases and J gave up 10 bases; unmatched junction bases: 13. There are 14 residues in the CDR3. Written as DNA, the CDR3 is TGTGCCAGCAGCCAGACAGGGGTCCCTGGAGCAGCTTTCTTT. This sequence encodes CASSQTGVPGAAFF.

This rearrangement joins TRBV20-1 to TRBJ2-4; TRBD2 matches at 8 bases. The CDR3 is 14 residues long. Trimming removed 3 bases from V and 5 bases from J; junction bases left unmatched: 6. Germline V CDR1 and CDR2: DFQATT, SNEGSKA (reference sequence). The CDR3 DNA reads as TGCAGTGCTAGGAAAGCGGGAGTAGAAAACATTCAGTACTTC. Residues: CSARKAGVENIQYF.

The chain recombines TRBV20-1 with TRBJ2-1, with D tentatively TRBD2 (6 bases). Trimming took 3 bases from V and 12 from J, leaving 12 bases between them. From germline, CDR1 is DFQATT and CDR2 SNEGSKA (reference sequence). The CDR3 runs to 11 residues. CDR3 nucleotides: TGCAGTGCTAGCCGGCCCGGGGGGCAGTTCTTC. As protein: CSASRPGGQFF.

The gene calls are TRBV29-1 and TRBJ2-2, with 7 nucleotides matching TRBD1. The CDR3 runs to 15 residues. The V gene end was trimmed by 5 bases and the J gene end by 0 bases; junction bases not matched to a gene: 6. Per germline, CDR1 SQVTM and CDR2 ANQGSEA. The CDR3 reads CSVRPGTANTGELFF. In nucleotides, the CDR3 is TGCAGCGTTAGACCCGGGACAGCGAACACCGGGGAGCTGTTTTTT.

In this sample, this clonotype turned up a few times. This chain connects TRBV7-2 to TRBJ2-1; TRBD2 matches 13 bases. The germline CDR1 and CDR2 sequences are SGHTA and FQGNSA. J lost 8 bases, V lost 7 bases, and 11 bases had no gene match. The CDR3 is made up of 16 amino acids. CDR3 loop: CASTRPGLAGLDEQFF. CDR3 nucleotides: TGTGCCAGCACCCGCCCGGGACTAGCGGGATTGGATGAGCAGTTCTTC.

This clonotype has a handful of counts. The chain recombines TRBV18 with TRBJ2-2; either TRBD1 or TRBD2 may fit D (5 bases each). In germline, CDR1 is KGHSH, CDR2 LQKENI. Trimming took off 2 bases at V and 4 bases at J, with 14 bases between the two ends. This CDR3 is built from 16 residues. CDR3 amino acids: CASSPIAGAPTGELFF. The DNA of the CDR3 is TGTGCCAGCTCACCAATCGCCGGGGCCCCCACCGGGGAGCTGTTTTTT.

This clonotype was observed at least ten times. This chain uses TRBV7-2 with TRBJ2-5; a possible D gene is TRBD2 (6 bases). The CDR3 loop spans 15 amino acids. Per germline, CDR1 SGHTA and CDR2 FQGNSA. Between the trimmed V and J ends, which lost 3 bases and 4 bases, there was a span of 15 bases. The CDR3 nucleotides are TGTGCCAGCAGCTTTCAACTAGCAGAGGGAGAGACCCAGTACTTC. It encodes CASSFQLAEGETQYF.

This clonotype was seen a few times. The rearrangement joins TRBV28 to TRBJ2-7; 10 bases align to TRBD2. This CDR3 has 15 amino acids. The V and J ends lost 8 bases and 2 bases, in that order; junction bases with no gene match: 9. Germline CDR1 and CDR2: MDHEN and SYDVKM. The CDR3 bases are TGTGCCAGCCGCCGAGAACTAGCGGGGACCTACGAGCAGTACTTC. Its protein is CASRRELAGTYEQYF.

This chain's CDR3 is CASSQDALGIGVTDTQYF. The CDR3 DNA is TGTGCCAGCTCCCAAGACGCTTTAGGGATTGGAGTTACGGATACGCAGTATTTT. J is TRBJ2-3 and V is TRBV18; unclear D gene. The CDR3 loop spans 18 amino acids. Germline V gene lookup returns CDR1 KGHSH and CDR2 LQKENI. With 6 bases removed from V and 6 bases from J, the gap between germline ends came to 28 bases.

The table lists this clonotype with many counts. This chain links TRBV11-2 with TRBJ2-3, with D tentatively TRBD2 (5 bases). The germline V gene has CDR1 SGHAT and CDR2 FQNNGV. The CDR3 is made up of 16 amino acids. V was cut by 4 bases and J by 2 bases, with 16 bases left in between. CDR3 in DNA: TGTGCCAGCAGCTGGGCGGGTAGTATACTCACAGATACGCAGTATTTT. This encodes CASSWAGSILTDTQYF.

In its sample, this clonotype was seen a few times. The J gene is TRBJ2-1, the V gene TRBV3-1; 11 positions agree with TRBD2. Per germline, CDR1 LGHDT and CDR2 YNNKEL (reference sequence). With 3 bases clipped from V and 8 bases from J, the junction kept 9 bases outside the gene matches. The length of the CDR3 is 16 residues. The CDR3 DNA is TGTGCCAGCAGCCATTCCGCTAGCGGGAGGAGCGATGAGCAGTTCTTC. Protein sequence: CASSHSASGRSDEQFF.

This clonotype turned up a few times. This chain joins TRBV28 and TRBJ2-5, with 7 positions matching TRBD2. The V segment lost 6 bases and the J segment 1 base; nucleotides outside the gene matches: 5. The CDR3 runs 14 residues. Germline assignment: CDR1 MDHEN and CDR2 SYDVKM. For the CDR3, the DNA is TGTGCCAGCAGCCAATCTAGCGGCCAAGAGACCCAGTACTTC. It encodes CASSQSSGQETQYF. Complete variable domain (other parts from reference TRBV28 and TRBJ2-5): DVKVTQSSRYLVKRTGEKVFLECVQDMDHENMFWYRQDPGLGLRLIYFSYDVKMKEKGDIPEGYSVSREKKERFSLILESASTNQTSMYLCASSQSSGQETQYFGPGTRLLVL.

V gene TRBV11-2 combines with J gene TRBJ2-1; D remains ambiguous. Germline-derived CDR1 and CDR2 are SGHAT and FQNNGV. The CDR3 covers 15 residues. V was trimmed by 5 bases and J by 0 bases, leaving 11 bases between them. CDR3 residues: CASSGVANSYNEQFF. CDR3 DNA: TGTGCCAGCAGCGGAGTAGCCAACTCCTACAATGAGCAGTTCTTC.

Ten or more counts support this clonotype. The CDR3 bases are TGCAGCGCTTGGTCGTATGGCTACACCTTC. Amino acid sequence: CSAWSYGYTF. The chain has TRBV29-1 and TRBJ1-2; D unresolved. V was pared by 7 bases and J by 5 bases, with 8 bases between. This CDR3 has 10 residues. CDR1 is SQVTM, CDR2 ANQGSEA, per germline.

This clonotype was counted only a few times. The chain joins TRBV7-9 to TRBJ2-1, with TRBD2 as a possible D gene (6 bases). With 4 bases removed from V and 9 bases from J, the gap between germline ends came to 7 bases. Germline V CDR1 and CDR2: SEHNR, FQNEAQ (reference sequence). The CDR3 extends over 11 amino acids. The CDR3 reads CASSSGVEQFF. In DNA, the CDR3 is TGTGCCAGCAGCTCGGGAGTTGAGCAGTTCTTC.

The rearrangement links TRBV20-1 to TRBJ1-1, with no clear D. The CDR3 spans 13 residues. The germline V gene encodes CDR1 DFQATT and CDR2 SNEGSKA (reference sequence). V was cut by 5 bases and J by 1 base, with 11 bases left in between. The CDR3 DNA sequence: TGCAGTGCTTTTCGGACGGCGAACACTGAAGCTTTCTTT. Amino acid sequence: CSAFRTANTEAFF.

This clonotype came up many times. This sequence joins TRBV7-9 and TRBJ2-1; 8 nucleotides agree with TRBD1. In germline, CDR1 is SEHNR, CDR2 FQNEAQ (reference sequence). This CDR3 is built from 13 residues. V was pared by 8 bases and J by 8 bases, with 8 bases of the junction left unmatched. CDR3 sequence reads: CASLSGGRYEQFF. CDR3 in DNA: TGTGCCAGCCTTTCAGGGGGCCGGTATGAGCAGTTCTTC.